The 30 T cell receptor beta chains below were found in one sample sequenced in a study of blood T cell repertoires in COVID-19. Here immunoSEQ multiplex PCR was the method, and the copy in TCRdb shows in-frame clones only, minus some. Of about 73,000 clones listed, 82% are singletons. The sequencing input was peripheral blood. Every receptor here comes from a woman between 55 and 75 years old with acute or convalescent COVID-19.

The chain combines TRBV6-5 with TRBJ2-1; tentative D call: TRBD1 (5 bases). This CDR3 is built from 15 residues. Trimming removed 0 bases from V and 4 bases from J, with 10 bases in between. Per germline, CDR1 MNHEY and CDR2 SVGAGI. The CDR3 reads CASSYSGRAYNEQFF. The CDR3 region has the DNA TGTGCCAGCAGTTACTCGGGCAGGGCATACAATGAGCAGTTCTTC.

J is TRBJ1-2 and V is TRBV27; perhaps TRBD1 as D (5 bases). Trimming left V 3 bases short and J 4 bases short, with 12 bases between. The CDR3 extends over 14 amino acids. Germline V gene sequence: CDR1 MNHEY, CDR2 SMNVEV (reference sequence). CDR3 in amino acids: CASSFSGGVYGYTF. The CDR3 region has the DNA TGTGCCAGCAGTTTTTCCGGGGGGGTCTATGGCTACACCTTC.

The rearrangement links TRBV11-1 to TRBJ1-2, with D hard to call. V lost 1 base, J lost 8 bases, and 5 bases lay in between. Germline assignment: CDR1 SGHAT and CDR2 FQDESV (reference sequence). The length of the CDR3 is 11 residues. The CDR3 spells CASSLGLGYTF. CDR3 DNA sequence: TGTGCCAGCAGCTTAGGACTCGGCTACACCTTC.

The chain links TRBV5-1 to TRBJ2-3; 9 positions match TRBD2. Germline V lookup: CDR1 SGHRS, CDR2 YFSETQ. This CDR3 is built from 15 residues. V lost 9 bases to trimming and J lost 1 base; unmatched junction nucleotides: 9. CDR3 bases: TGCGCCACCAAGACTCGGACTAGCGGCACAGATACGCAGTATTTT. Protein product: CATKTRTSGTDTQYF.

Here the CDR3 reads CASSIPPDSYQPQHF. The CDR3 DNA reads as TGTGCCAGTAGTATCCCCCCCGACAGCTATCAGCCCCAGCATTTT. V is TRBV19 and J is TRBJ1-5, with D possibly being TRBD1 (5 bases). The V and J ends lost 3 bases and 5 bases respectively, with 14 bases between them. Germline values: CDR1 LNHDA, CDR2 SQIVND (reference sequence). CDR3 length equals 15 residues. Variable domain in full (rest from reference TRBV19 and TRBJ1-5): DGGITQSPKYLFRKEGQNVTLSCEQNLNHDAMYWYRQDPGQGLRLIYYSQIVNDFQKGDIAEGYSVSREKKESFPLTVTSAQKNPTAFYLCASSIPPDSYQPQHFGDGTRLSIL.

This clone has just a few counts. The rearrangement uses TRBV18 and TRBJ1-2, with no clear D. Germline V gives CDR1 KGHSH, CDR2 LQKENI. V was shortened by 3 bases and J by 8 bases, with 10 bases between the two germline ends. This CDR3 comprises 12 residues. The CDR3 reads CASSPPVSGYTF. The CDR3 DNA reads TGTGCCAGCTCACCGCCCGTTAGCGGCTACACCTTC.

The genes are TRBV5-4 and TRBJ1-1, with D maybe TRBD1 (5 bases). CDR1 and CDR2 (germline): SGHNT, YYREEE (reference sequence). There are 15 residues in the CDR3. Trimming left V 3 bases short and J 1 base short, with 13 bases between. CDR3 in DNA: TGTGCCAGCAGCTCCAAGACAGTTCCGAACACTGAAGCTTTCTTT. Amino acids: CASSSKTVPNTEAFF.

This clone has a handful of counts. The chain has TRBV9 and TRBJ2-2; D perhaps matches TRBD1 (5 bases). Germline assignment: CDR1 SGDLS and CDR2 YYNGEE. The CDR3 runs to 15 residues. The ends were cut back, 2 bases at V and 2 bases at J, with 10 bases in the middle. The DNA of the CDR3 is TGTGCCAGCAGCGTGGACACACTTAACACCGGGGAGCTGTTTTTT. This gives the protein CASSVDTLNTGELFF.

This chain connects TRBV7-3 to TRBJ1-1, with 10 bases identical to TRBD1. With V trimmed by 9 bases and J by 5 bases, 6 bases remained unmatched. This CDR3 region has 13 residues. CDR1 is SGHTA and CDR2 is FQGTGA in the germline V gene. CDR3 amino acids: CASSGQGNTEAFF. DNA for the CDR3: TGTGCCAGTTCGGGACAGGGGAATACTGAAGCTTTCTTT.

The CDR3 sequence is CASSPQATNEKLFF. CDR3 in DNA: TGTGCCAGCAGCCCCCAGGCAACTAATGAAAAACTGTTTTTT. The genes are TRBV7-3 and TRBJ1-4; D ambiguous. V was trimmed by 5 bases and J by 0 bases, leaving 7 bases between them. The germline gives CDR1 SGHTA, CDR2 FQGTGA. The CDR3 extends over 14 amino acids. The entire variable domain, with the rest obtained from reference TRBV7-3 and TRBJ1-4, is as follows: GAGVSQTPSNKVTEKGKYVELRCDPISGHTALYWYRQSLGQGPEFLIYFQGTGAADDSGLPNDRFFAVRPEGSVSTLKIQRTERGDSAVYLCASSPQATNEKLFFGSGTQLSVL.

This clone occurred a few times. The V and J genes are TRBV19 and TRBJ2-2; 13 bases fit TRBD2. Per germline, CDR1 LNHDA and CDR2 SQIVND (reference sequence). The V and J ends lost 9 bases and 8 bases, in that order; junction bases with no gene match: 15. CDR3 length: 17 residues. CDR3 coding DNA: TGTGCCAGCAATAAAGGCCGACTAGCGGGAGGATCAGGGGAGCTGTTTTTT. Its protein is CASNKGRLAGGSGELFF.

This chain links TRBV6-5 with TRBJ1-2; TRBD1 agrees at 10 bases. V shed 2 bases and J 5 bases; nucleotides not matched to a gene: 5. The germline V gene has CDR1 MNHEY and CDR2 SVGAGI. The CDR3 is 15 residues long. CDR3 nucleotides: TGTGCCAGCAGTTACCGACAGGGGGCTCCTTATGGCTACACCTTC. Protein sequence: CASSYRQGAPYGYTF.

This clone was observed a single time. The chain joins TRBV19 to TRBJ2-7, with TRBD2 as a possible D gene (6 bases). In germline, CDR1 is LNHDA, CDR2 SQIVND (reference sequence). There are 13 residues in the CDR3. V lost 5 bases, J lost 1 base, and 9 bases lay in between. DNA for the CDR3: TGTGCCAGTAGTCCGCGGGGTTCCTACGAGCAGTACTTC. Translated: CASSPRGSYEQYF.

CDR3 residues: CATSHGATNYGYTF. The CDR3 coding sequence is TGTGCCACCTCTCACGGAGCAACTAACTATGGCTACACCTTC. The V call is TRBV28, the J call TRBJ1-2; D not certain. The ends were cut back, 10 bases at V and 0 bases at J, with 15 bases in the middle. Looked up from germline, CDR1 is MDHEN and CDR2 is SYDVKM. The CDR3 consists of 14 residues.

As DNA, the CDR3 is TGTGCCAGTATACAGGGGAACACTGAAGCTTTCTTT. It codes for CASIQGNTEAFF. The chain uses TRBV19 and TRBJ1-1, with a weak D call TRBD1 (6 bases). Germline-derived CDR1 and CDR2 are LNHDA and SQIVND (reference sequence). Between the trimmed V and J ends, which lost 7 bases and 1 base, there was a span of 7 bases. The CDR3 is made up of 12 amino acids.

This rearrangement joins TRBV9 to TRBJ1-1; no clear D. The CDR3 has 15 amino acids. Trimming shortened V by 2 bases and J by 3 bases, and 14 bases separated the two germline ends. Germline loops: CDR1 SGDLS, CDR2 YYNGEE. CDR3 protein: CASSVTVAQDTEAFF. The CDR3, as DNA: TGTGCCAGCAGCGTCACAGTCGCCCAGGACACTGAAGCTTTCTTT.

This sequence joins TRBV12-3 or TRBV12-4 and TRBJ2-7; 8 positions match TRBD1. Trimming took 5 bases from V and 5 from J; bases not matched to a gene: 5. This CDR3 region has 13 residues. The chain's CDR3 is CASSGQGVHEQYF. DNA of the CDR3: TGTGCCAGCAGTGGACAGGGTGTCCACGAGCAGTACTTC.

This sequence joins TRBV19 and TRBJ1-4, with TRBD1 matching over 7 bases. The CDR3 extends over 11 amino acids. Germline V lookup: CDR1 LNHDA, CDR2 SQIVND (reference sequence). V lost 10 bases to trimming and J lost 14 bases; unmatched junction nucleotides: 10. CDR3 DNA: TGTGCCACAACCAGGACAGGAACGCTGTTTTTT. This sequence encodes CATTRTGTLFF.

CDR3 loop: CSASPLGPQGNQPQHF. CDR3 sequence (DNA): TGCAGTGCTAGTCCCCTGGGTCCCCAGGGCAATCAGCCCCAGCATTTT. J is TRBJ1-5 and V is TRBV20-1; no definite D call. This CDR3 region has 16 residues. CDR1 and CDR2 from the germline V gene are DFQATT and SNEGSKA (reference sequence). Trimming shortened V by 3 bases and J by 2 bases, and 17 bases separated the two germline ends.

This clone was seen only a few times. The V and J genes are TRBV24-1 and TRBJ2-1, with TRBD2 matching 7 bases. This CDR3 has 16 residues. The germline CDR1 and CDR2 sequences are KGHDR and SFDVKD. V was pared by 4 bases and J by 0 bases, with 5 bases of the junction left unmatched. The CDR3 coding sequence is TGTGCCACCAGTGAGGGCGGGAGCCGCTCCTACAATGAGCAGTTCTTC. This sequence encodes CATSEGGSRSYNEQFF.

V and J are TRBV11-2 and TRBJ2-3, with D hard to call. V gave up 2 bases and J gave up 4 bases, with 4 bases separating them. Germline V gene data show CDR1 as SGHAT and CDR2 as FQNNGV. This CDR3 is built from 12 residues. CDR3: CASSLFADTQYF. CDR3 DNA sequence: TGTGCCAGCAGCTTATTCGCAGATACGCAGTATTTT.

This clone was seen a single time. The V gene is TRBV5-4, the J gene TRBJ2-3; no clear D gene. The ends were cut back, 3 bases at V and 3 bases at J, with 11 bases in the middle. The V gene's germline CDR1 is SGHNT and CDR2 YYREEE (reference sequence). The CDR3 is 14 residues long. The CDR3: CASSSARSTDTQYF. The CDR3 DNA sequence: TGTGCCAGCAGCTCTGCCCGGAGTACAGATACGCAGTATTTT.

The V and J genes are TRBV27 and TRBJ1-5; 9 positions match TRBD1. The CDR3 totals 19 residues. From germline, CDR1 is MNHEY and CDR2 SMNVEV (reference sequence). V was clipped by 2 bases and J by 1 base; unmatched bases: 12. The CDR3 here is CASSLRGTGFSRSNQPQHF. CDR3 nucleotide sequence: TGTGCCAGCAGTTTACGTGGGACAGGGTTTTCCCGAAGCAATCAGCCCCAGCATTTT.

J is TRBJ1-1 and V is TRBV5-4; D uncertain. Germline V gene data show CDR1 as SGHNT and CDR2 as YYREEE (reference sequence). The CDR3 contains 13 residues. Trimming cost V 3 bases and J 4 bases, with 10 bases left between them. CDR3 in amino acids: CASSSGDATEAFF. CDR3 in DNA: TGTGCCAGCAGCTCCGGAGACGCCACTGAAGCTTTCTTT.

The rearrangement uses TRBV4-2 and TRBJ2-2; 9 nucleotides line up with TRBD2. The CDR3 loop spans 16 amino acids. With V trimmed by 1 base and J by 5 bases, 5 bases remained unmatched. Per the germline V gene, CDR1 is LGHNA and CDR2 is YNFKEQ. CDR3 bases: TGTGCCAGCAGCCAAGCTAGCGGGGTGGGGACCGGGGAGCTGTTTTTT. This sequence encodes CASSQASGVGTGELFF.

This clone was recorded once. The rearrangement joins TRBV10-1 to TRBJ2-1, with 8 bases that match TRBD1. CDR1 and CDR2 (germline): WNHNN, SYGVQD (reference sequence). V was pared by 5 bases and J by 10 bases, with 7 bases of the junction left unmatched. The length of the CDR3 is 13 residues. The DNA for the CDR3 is TGCGCCAGCAGTCACAGGGGGTTAGGGGAGCAGTTCTTC. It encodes CASSHRGLGEQFF.

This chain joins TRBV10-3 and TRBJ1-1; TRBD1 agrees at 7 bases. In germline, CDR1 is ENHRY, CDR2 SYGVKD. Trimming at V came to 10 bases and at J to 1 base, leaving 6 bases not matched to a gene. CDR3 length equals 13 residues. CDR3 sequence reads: CATQGEPNTEAFF. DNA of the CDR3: TGTGCCACCCAGGGGGAGCCGAACACTGAAGCTTTCTTT.

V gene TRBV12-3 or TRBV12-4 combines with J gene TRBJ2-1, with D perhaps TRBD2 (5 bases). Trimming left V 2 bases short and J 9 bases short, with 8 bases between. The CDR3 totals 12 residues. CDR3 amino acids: CASSLPRGEQFF. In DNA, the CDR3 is TGTGCCAGCAGTTTACCCCGGGGTGAGCAGTTCTTC.

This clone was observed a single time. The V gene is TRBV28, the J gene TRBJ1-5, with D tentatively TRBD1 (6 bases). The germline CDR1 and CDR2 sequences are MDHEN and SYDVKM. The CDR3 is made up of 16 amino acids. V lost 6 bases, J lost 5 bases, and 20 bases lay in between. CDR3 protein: CASSRPVGSGDQPQHF. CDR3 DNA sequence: TGTGCCAGCAGCCGGCCCGTTGGGTCAGGGGATCAGCCCCAGCATTTT.

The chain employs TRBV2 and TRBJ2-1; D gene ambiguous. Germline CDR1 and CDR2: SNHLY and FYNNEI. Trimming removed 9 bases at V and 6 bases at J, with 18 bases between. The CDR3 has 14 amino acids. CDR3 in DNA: TGTGCCAGAGCTTCCTCTTTTTCAGGCAATGAGCAGTTCTTC. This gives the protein CARASSFSGNEQFF. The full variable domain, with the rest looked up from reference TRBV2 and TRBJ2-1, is EPEVTQTPSHQVTQMGQEVILRCVPISNHLYFYWYRQILGQKVEFLVSFYNNEISEKSEIFDDQFSVERPDGSNFTLKIRSTKLEDSAMYFCARASSFSGNEQFFGPGTRLTVL.